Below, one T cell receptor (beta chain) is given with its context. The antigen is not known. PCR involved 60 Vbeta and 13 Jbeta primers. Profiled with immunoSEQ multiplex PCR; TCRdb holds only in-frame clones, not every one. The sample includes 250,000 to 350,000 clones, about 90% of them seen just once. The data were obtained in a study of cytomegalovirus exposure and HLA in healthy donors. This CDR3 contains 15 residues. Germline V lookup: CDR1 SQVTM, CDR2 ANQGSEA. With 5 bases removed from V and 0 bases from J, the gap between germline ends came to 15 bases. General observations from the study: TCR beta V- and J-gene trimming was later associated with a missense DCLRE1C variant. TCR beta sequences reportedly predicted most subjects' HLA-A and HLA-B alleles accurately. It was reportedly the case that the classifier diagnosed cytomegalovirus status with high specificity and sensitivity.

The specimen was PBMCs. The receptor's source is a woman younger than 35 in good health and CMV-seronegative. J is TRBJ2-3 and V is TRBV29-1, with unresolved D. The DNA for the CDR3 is TGCAGCGTTACCAGGCCAGAACCTAGCACAGATACGCAGTATTTT. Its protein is CSVTRPEPSTDTQYF.